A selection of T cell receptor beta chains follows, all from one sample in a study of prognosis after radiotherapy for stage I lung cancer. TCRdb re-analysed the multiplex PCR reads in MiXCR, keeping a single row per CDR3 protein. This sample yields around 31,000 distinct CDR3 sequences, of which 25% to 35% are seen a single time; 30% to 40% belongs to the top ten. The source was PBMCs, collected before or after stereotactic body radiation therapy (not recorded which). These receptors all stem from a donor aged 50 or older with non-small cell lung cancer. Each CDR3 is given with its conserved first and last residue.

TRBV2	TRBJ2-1	CASSAGSYNEQFF
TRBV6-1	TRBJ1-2	CASRPQGARGYTF
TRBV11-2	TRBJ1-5	CASSLDRADQPQHF
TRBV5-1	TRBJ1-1	CASSLEATAEAFF
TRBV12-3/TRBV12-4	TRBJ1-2	CASSGTARGYTF
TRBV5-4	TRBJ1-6	CASSLGSGTGGLSPLHF
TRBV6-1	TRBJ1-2	CASTNSWGDYGYTF
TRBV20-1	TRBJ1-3	CSARGGLENTIYF
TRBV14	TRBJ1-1	CASSQVGLGTEAFF
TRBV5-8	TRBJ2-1	CASSMDLYNEQFF
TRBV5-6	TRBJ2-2	CASSLDGGYTGELFF
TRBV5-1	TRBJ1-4	CASSLQGGRGEKLFF
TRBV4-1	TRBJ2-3	CASSRGYSQGLTDTQYF
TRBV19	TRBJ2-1	CASSIAWSGRQLNNEQFF
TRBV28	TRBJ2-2	CASIKTSGTPNTLELFF
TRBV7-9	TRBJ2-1	CASSLTGLAGGGQFF
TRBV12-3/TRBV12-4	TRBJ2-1	CASSLGRNDEQFF
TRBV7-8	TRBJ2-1	CASSLGTYNEQFF
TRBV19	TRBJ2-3	CASIGQGSPGQYF
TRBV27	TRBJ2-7	CASSNSGRARSYEQYF
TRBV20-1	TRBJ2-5	CSASAPGVQETQYF
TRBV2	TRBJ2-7	CASRESPYSSYEQYF
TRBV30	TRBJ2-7	CAWSDLATGGRYF
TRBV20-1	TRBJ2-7	CSARDLLDYEQYF
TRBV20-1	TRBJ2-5	CSATGLRPWGETQYF
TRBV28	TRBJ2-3	CASSFFSGTDTQYF
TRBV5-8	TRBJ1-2	CASSIQGLYGYTF
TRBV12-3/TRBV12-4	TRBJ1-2	CASSSSGGGGIGYTF
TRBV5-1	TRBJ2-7	CASSPPLSPGQNYEQYF
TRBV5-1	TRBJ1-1	CASSPGQEVAEAFF
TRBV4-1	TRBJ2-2	CASSQGPANTGELFF
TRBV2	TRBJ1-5	CASRNQGNQPQHF
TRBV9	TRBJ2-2	CASSATSGRSGELFF
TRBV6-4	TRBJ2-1	CASSVSPSSYNEQFF
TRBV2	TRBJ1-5	CASKTDSNQPQHF
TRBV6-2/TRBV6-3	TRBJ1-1	CASSYGGASPSFF
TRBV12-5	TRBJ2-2	CASGLVRLAGGNTGELFF
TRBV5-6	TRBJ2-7	CASSSQWEGLYEQYF
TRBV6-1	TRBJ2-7	CATKRVAGGYEQYF
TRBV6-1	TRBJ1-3	CASSVGTGGFGNTIYF
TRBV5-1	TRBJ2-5	CASSSRQGEQETQYF
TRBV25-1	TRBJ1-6	CASSDDRRNSPLHF
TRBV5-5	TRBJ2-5	CASSPGSQETQYF
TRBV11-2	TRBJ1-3	CASSLLGSAGNTIYF
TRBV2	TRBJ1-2	CASSEENSNYGYTF
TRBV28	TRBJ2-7	CASSLVVGGTYEQYF
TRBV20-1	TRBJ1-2	CSAIRGPNGYTF
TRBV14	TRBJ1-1	CASSQAGQGLNTEAFF
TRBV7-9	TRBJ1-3	CASSYLIGVGQLGNTIYF
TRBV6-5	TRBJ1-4	CASSYRGPDEKLFF
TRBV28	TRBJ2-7	CASSCRDRGRSDEQYF
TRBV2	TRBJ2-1	CASGKGDEQFF
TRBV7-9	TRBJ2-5	CASSLGGVETQYF
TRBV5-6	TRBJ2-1	CASSWWRGFTYNEQSF
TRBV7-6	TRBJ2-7	CASSLTSDRAEQYF
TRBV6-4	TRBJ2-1	CASSVEGGSSYNEQFF
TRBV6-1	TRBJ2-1	CASSNTVGDHNEQFF